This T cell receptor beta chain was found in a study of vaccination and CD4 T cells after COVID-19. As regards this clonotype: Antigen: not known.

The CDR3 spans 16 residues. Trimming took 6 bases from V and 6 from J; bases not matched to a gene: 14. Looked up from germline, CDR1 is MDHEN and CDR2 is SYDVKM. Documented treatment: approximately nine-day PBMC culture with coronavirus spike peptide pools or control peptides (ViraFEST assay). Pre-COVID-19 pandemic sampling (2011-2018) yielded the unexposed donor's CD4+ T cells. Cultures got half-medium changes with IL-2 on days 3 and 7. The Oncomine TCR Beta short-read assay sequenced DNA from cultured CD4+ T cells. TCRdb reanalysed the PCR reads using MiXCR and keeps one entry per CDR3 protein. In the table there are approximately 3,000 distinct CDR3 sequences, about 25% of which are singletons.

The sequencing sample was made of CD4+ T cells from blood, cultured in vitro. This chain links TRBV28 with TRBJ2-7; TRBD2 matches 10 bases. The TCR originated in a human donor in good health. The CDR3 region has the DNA TGTGCCAGCAGACCCTTAGCGGGAGGCTTTTCTTTCGAGCAGTACTTC. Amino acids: CASRPLAGGFSFEQYF. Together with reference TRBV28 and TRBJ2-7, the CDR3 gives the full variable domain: DVKVTQSSRYLVKRTGEKVFLECVQDMDHENMFWYRQDPGLGLRLIYFSYDVKMKEKGDIPEGYSVSREKKERFSLILESASTNQTSMYLCASRPLAGGFSFEQYFGPGTRLTVT.